The 8 T cell receptor beta chains given below trace back to one sample, sequenced in a study of shared clonotypes between healthy human individuals. Produced via immunoSEQ multiplex PCR; TCRdb's table is partial and in-frame only. The sample has roughly 810,000 clones, roughly 96% seen once; the top ten hold under 0.3%. Naive-designated CD8 cells lacked CD45RO, were positively enriched for CCR7, and omitted terminally differentiated effector memory CD45RA+ cells. Sample: naive CD8+ T cells sorted from blood. These receptors all come from a man younger than 45 in good health.

The V call is TRBV7-2, the J call TRBJ2-1; TRBD1 is a possible D gene (5 bases). The V end lost 7 bases, the J end lost 8 bases, and 21 bases lay between the germline ends. CDR3 length equals 15 residues. The germline V gene encodes CDR1 SGHTA and CDR2 FQGNSA. The CDR3 DNA sequence: TGTGCCAGCACCCCGTGGCCCCAAGGGGCGGATGAGCAGTTCTTC. Translating gives CASTPWPQGADEQFF.

The J gene is TRBJ2-7, the V gene TRBV2; 7 bases fit TRBD2. Germline V gene sequence: CDR1 SNHLY, CDR2 FYNNEI. The CDR3 contains 12 residues. Trimming cost V 4 bases and J 7 bases; bases outside gene matches: 4. CDR3 residues: CASSGGGREQYF. The CDR3 DNA reads TGTGCCAGCAGTGGGGGAGGGCGGGAGCAGTACTTC.

The J gene is TRBJ1-3, the V gene TRBV4-3; D gene unclear. The V gene lost 0 bases and the J gene lost 5 bases, with 2 bases spanning the gap. The CDR3 sequence is 12 residues long. Germline CDR1 is LGHNA and CDR2 is YSLEER. Written as DNA, the CDR3 is TGCGCCAGCAGCCAAGACAGAAACACCATATATTTT. This gives the protein CASSQDRNTIYF.

The chain uses TRBV14 and TRBJ2-2; a possible D gene is TRBD2 (5 bases). Germline V gene lookup returns CDR1 SGHDN and CDR2 FVKESK. This CDR3 has 17 residues. Trimming cost V 0 bases and J 4 bases, with 15 bases left between them. CDR3 residues: CASSQDSWLASTGELFF. DNA for the CDR3: TGTGCCAGCAGCCAAGATAGTTGGTTAGCGAGCACCGGGGAGCTGTTTTTT. The full variable domain, completed using reference TRBV14 and TRBJ2-2, is EAGVTQFPSHSVIEKGQTVTLRCDPISGHDNLYWYRRVMGKEIKFLLHFVKESKQDESGMPNNRFLAERTGGTYSTLKVQPAELEDSGVYFCASSQDSWLASTGELFFGEGSRLTVL.

V and J are TRBV6-5 and TRBJ2-2; D uncertain. The CDR3 runs to 15 residues. CDR1 and CDR2 from the germline V gene are MNHEY and SVGAGI. The germline V and J ends were trimmed by 2 bases and 1 base, with 8 bases remaining between them. The CDR3 DNA follows: TGTGCCAGCAGTTACACGCACAAGAACACCGGGGAGCTGTTTTTT. It translates to CASSYTHKNTGELFF.

The rearrangement links TRBV7-9 to TRBJ1-4, with unresolved D. The V gene's germline CDR1 is SEHNR and CDR2 FQNEAQ (reference sequence). The CDR3 spans 16 residues. Deletions cut 4 bases from V and 0 bases from J, with 12 bases between. CDR3: CASSSGRVATNEKLFF. The CDR3 DNA sequence: TGTGCCAGCAGCTCGGGGAGGGTAGCAACTAATGAAAAACTGTTTTTT.

This clone has just a few counts. In the same sample, other DNA sequences code for this CDR3. The rearrangement links TRBV7-9 to TRBJ2-7; no firm D call. The CDR3 totals 12 residues. In germline, CDR1 is SEHNR, CDR2 FQNEAQ (reference sequence). Deletions cut 5 bases from V and 2 bases from J, with 7 bases between. CDR3 DNA sequence: TGTGCCAGCAGCCCGGAACCCTACGAGCAGTACTTC. As protein: CASSPEPYEQYF.

This chain uses TRBV4-1 with TRBJ2-3, with 9 nucleotides matching TRBD1. This CDR3 region has 19 residues. V gave up 1 base and J gave up 2 bases; unmatched junction bases: 13. Germline-derived CDR1 and CDR2 are MGHRA and YSYEKL. The CDR3 loop reads CASSQAWTGDMTNTDTQYF. The CDR3 DNA sequence: TGCGCCAGCAGCCAAGCCTGGACAGGGGATATGACAAACACAGATACGCAGTATTTT.